The sequence of this TCR beta chain was determined in a study of Ad26.COV2.S vaccination and SARS-CoV-2 variants. Study-level information: The COV1001 Ad26.COV2.S trial arm included the donor.

Study-wide results and limits: After vaccination, substantial breadth of spike-specific CD8+ and CD4+ responses was reported.

Treatment given: some 19 received Ad26.COV2.S at low or high dose, single or two shots; roughly 5 received placebo; per-sample allocation not given. Sample collection was performed on day 63 after the first vaccine or placebo injection. CDR1 and CDR2 (germline): SGHNT, YYREEE (reference sequence). V was pared by 4 bases and J by 2 bases, with 16 bases between. The CDR3 is 15 residues long. Libraries were prepared by immunoSEQ multiplex PCR; TCRdb keeps only in-frame clonotypes and omits some of them. The table records roughly 700,000 clones, more than 70% of them present only once. This clone has a handful of counts. What it binds is not known.

The receptor's source is a person aged 18-65 years who received the Ad26.COV2.S COVID-19 vaccine or a placebo. The chain couples TRBV5-4 to TRBJ2-7; D gene unclear. The source material was peripheral blood, sampled in a trial of Ad26.COV2.S vaccine versus placebo. This CDR3 reads CASSQLDGDPYEQYF. Written as DNA, the CDR3 is TGTGCCAGCAGCCAACTCGACGGAGACCCCTACGAGCAGTACTTC.